These 21 T cell receptor beta chains originate from one sample sequenced in a study of T cell responses to AZD1222 COVID-19 vaccine. Method: immunoSEQ multiplex PCR; TCRdb's copy keeps in-frame clones and lacks some. This sample yields about 80,000 clones, of which around 85% are seen a single time; about 3.5% belongs to the top ten. The input for sequencing was peripheral blood, taken 28 days after the second AZD1222 dose. Receptors originate from an adult who received the AZD1222 COVID-19 vaccine.

V and J are TRBV18 and TRBJ1-3, with 8 bases matching TRBD1. The length of the CDR3 is 17 residues. Per germline, CDR1 KGHSH and CDR2 LQKENI. After removal of 4 bases from V and 0 bases from J, the junction contained 8 bases not matched to a gene. The CDR3 DNA sequence: TGTGCCAGCTCACGATATCGGGACAGGCTCTCTGGAAACACCATATATTTT. Translated: CASSRYRDRLSGNTIYF.

This clone has more than one count but fewer than ten. This chain connects TRBV6-2 or TRBV6-3 to TRBJ2-3, with TRBD2 identical over 9 bases. This CDR3 spans 20 amino acids. V was clipped by 5 bases and J by 0 bases; unmatched bases: 18. Per the germline V gene, CDR1 is MNHEY and CDR2 is SVGEGT. The CDR3 loop reads CASSPFRGRASGTSTDTQYF. Here the CDR3 DNA reads TGTGCCAGCAGTCCCTTTCGGGGGAGGGCTAGCGGGACTAGCACAGATACGCAGTATTTT.

The rearrangement uses TRBV9 and TRBJ2-1, with TRBD2 matching over 11 bases. The CDR3 is made up of 15 amino acids. V gave up 0 bases and J gave up 8 bases; unmatched junction bases: 4. Germline CDR1 and CDR2: SGDLS and YYNGEE. The chain's CDR3 is CASSVGLAGLHEQFF. CDR3 in DNA: TGTGCCAGCAGCGTAGGACTAGCGGGGCTTCATGAGCAGTTCTTC.

The V call is TRBV19, the J call TRBJ1-1; perhaps TRBD1 as D (6 bases). The germline gives CDR1 LNHDA, CDR2 SQIVND (reference sequence). The length of the CDR3 is 14 residues. Trimming took 8 bases from V and 5 from J, leaving 18 bases between them. The CDR3 sequence: CASAHGGVWTEAFF. The CDR3 region has the DNA TGTGCCAGTGCCCATGGGGGCGTGTGGACTGAAGCTTTCTTT.

This clone was recorded a few times. This chain connects TRBV5-4 to TRBJ2-5; D may correspond to TRBD1 or TRBD2 (5 bases each). Germline values: CDR1 SGHNT, CDR2 YYREEE (reference sequence). With 0 bases removed from V and 4 bases from J, the gap between germline ends came to 13 bases. The CDR3 sequence is 15 residues long. The CDR3 DNA is TGTGCCAGCAGCTTGGGAGGGGTAGGGACAGAGACCCAGTACTTC. Its protein product is CASSLGGVGTETQYF.

In DNA form, the CDR3 reads TGTGCCAGCAGTTTGGGAGGCGGGACCTCCTACGAGCAGTACTTC. Protein: CASSLGGGTSYEQYF. V and J are TRBV28 and TRBJ2-7, with D perhaps TRBD2 (6 bases). V was clipped by 3 bases and J by 0 bases, with 12 bases between them. This CDR3 spans 15 amino acids. Germline V gene lookup returns CDR1 MDHEN and CDR2 SYDVKM.

The chain couples TRBV12-3 or TRBV12-4 to TRBJ1-4; D is perhaps TRBD1 (5 bases). Trimming pared 2 bases from V and 15 bases from J, leaving 13 bases between. The CDR3 is 12 amino acids. The CDR3 spells CASSLLGQAVFF. In DNA, the CDR3 is TGTGCCAGCAGTTTACTCGGACAAGCAGTGTTTTTT.

The V call is TRBV28, the J call TRBJ2-7, with D perhaps TRBD1 or TRBD2 (5 bases each). The ends were cut back, 5 bases at V and 7 bases at J, with 18 bases in the middle. This CDR3 region has 14 residues. Germline V gives CDR1 MDHEN, CDR2 SYDVKM. The CDR3 protein is CASSQPGRPREQYF. The CDR3 region has the DNA TGTGCCAGCAGTCAACCGGGACGGCCGAGGGAGCAGTACTTC.

The chain joins TRBV12-5 to TRBJ2-1, with unresolved D. Germline V CDR1 and CDR2: LGHNT, FRNRAP. V gave up 4 bases and J gave up 0 bases, with 10 bases separating them. The CDR3 is 15 residues long. The CDR3 nucleotides are TGTGCTAGTGGTTCTGGAGCCTTCTCCTACAATGAGCAGTTCTTC. Its protein is CASGSGAFSYNEQFF.

This chain connects TRBV3-1 (or the pseudogene TRBV3-2) to TRBJ1-1, with TRBD1 matching 10 bases. The V segment lost 3 bases and the J segment 5 bases; nucleotides outside the gene matches: 6. CDR1 LGHDT and CDR2 YNNKEL come from the germline V gene (reference sequence). The CDR3 contains 15 residues. The CDR3 is CASSHGTGEGTEAFF. The CDR3 bases are TGTGCCAGCAGCCACGGGACAGGGGAGGGTACTGAAGCTTTCTTT.

This sequence joins TRBV2 and TRBJ1-5; possible D gene TRBD1, 6 bases. The CDR3 is made up of 14 amino acids. The germline V gene encodes CDR1 SNHLY and CDR2 FYNNEI. Trimming removed 6 bases at V and 2 bases at J, with 11 bases between. The CDR3, as DNA: TGTGCCAGCAGGTTACAGGGTGGCAATCAGCCCCAGCATTTT. Amino acid sequence: CASRLQGGNQPQHF.

In this sample, this clone turned up once. The DNA for the CDR3 is TGTGCCAGCAGACCGGGACAGGGAGGAACCGGGGAGCTGTTTTTT. Translated, it gives CASRPGQGGTGELFF. The rearrangement joins TRBV6-4 to TRBJ2-2; TRBD1 agrees at 9 bases. The CDR3 runs to 15 residues. Trimming cost V 6 bases and J 5 bases; bases outside gene matches: 7. Germline loops: CDR1 MRHNA, CDR2 SNTAGT.

The chain joins TRBV28 to TRBJ1-1, with 10 nucleotides matching TRBD1. The J segment lost 7 bases and the V segment lost 5 bases, leaving 7 bases of the junction unmatched. Germline CDR1 MDHEN, CDR2 SYDVKM. The CDR3 loop spans 14 amino acids. CDR3 region: CASSPSGTGVEAFF. The CDR3 nucleotides read TGTGCCAGCAGTCCTTCCGGGACAGGGGTTGAAGCTTTCTTT.

The V gene is TRBV7-2, the J gene TRBJ1-6, with D unclear. The CDR3 spans 13 residues. The V gene's germline CDR1 is SGHTA and CDR2 FQGNSA. Trimming removed 3 bases from V and 8 bases from J, with 8 bases in between. This CDR3 is CASSLGPYSPLHF. CDR3 bases: TGTGCCAGCAGCTTGGGCCCCTATTCACCCCTCCACTTT.

The J gene is TRBJ2-2, the V gene TRBV3-1 (or the pseudogene TRBV3-2); unclear D gene. The CDR3 consists of 12 residues. Germline loops: CDR1 LGHDT, CDR2 YNNKEL (reference sequence). Trimming left V 2 bases short and J 2 bases short, with 0 bases between. CDR3 DNA sequence: TGTGCCAGCAGCCAAAACACCGGGGAGCTGTTTTTT. Its protein is CASSQNTGELFF.

The chain recombines TRBV30 with TRBJ1-1; D might be TRBD1 (5 bases). The CDR3 runs to 16 residues. V was trimmed by 3 bases and J by 0 bases, leaving 17 bases between them. Per the germline V gene, CDR1 is GTSNPN and CDR2 is SVGIG (reference sequence). The CDR3 DNA is TGTGCCTGGAGAGGCCCAAGACGGGGCTTGAACACTGAAGCTTTCTTT. It translates to CAWRGPRRGLNTEAFF. Looking up the rest from reference TRBV30 and TRBJ1-1 gives the full variable domain: SQTIHQWPATLVQPVGSPLSLECTVEGTSNPNLYWYRQAAGRGLQLLFYSVGIGQISSEVPQNLSASRPQDRQFILSSKKLLLSDSGFYLCAWRGPRRGLNTEAFFGQGTRLTVV.

This chain links TRBV6-5 with TRBJ1-1, with 7 bases lining up with TRBD1. This CDR3 region has 13 residues. The germline V gene has CDR1 MNHEY and CDR2 SVGAGI. V lost 6 bases to trimming and J lost 10 bases; unmatched junction nucleotides: 11. The CDR3 nucleotides are TGTGCCAGCAGAGGGACAGTTCCGTCTTCAGCTTTCTTT. This codes for CASRGTVPSSAFF.

The chain is built from TRBV5-1 and TRBJ2-1; D unresolved. Germline lookup yields CDR1 SGHRS and CDR2 YFSETQ. There are 13 residues in the CDR3. V lost 8 bases and J lost 8, with 17 bases in between. The CDR3 protein is CARSPLEAHEQFF. Here the CDR3 DNA reads TGCGCCAGGTCCCCTCTGGAAGCTCATGAGCAGTTCTTC.

The gene calls are TRBV21-1 and TRBJ2-3; the D call TRBD2 from the table was never checked on the DNA. TRBV21-1 is a known pseudogene. This CDR3 region has 19 residues. The CDR3 reads CASSNQVGTSGSEWDTQYF. The DNA for the CDR3 is TGTGCCAGCAGCAACCAAGTCGGGACTAGCGGGAGTGAGTGGGATACGCAGTATTTT.

This chain joins TRBV7-2 and TRBJ2-1; TRBD2 might be the D (6 bases). Germline V gene lookup returns CDR1 SGHTA and CDR2 FQGNSA. V lost 1 base to trimming and J lost 2 bases, with 6 bases between them. The CDR3 contains 14 residues. The CDR3 region is CASSLGTTYNEQFF. As DNA, the CDR3 is TGTGCCAGCAGCTTAGGGACTACCTACAATGAGCAGTTCTTC.

The rearrangement uses TRBV7-9 and TRBJ1-1; 9 nucleotides agree with TRBD1. Germline CDR1 reads SEHNR; CDR2 reads FQNEAQ (reference sequence). The CDR3 covers 14 residues. With 3 bases clipped from V and 5 bases from J, the junction kept 4 bases outside the gene matches. The CDR3 DNA follows: TGTGCCAGCAGCTTGGACAGGGGAAGTACTGAAGCTTTCTTT. As protein: CASSLDRGSTEAFF. Together with reference TRBV7-9 and TRBJ1-1, the CDR3 gives the full variable domain: DTGVSQNPRHKITKRGQNVTFRCDPISEHNRLYWYRQTLGQGPEFLTYFQNEAQLEKSRLLSDRFSAERPKGSFSTLEIQRTEQGDSAMYLCASSLDRGSTEAFFGQGTRLTVV.